A single sample is the source of the 20 T cell receptor beta chains below, sequenced in a study of T-cell memory formation after mild COVID-19. TCRdb re-called the 5' RACE reads through MiXCR, storing one row per CDR3 protein. The sample lists 300,000 to 350,000 distinct CDR3 sequences; 13% to 15% were seen once. The sample taken for sequencing was PBMCs or a T cell subset sorted from them (not recorded which). The receptors derive from a man between 18 and 29 years old who had mild COVID-19 (a few samples of this study predate the infection). Cell type and time point are not known.

The chain has TRBV7-8 and TRBJ2-2; 7 positions match TRBD2. With V trimmed by 5 bases and J by 1 base, 7 bases remained unmatched. This CDR3 spans 16 amino acids. Germline lookup yields CDR1 SGHVS and CDR2 FQNEAQ. The CDR3 reads CASSPQGGRNTGELFF. CDR3 DNA sequence: TGTGCCAGCAGCCCCCAGGGAGGGAGGAACACCGGGGAGCTGTTTTTT.

This clonotype has only a few counts. The V and J genes are TRBV7-9 and TRBJ2-3; D gene unclear. The CDR3 spans 11 residues. Deletions cut 8 bases from V and 2 bases from J, with 5 bases between. Germline V gene data show CDR1 as SEHNR and CDR2 as FQNEAQ (reference sequence). DNA for the CDR3: TGTGCCAGCGGCAACACAGATACGCAGTATTTT. It codes for CASGNTDTQYF. Combining the CDR3 with reference TRBV7-9 and TRBJ2-3 gives the whole variable domain DTGVSQNPRHKITKRGQNVTFRCDPISEHNRLYWYRQTLGQGPEFLTYFQNEAQLEKSRLLSDRFSAERPKGSFSTLEIQRTEQGDSAMYLCASGNTDTQYFGPGTRLTVL.

This clonotype occurred a few times. The CDR3 sequence: CASLGVGRGYTF. Written as DNA, the CDR3 is TGTGCCAGCCTTGGGGTGGGGCGCGGCTACACCTTC. V is TRBV2 and J is TRBJ1-2, with D possibly TRBD1 on 5 matching bases. Germline CDR1 is SNHLY and CDR2 is FYNNEI. Trimming shortened V by 8 bases and J by 8 bases, and 15 bases separated the two germline ends. This CDR3 spans 12 amino acids.

This clonotype was detected a few times. Sequence at one end of the junction differs from germline and may be a read error. The rearrangement links TRBV11-2 to TRBJ2-5; 8 nucleotides agree with TRBD2. The V gene's germline CDR1 is SGHAT and CDR2 FQNNGV. CDR3 size: 14 residues. CDR3 nucleotides: TGTGCCAGCAGCTCAATAGCGGGGTTAGAGACCCATTACTTC. Translated: CASSSIAGLETHYF.

V gene TRBV6-1 combines with J gene TRBJ2-7; perhaps TRBD1 as D (6 bases). Germline CDR1 and CDR2: MNHNS and SASEGT. V dropped 4 bases and J dropped 5 bases, with 9 bases sitting between them. The CDR3 has 12 amino acids. This CDR3 is CASSVQGNEQYV. As DNA, the CDR3 is TGTGCCAGCAGTGTACAGGGAAACGAGCAGTACGTC.

J is TRBJ1-5 and V is TRBV7-8; D not certain. Per the germline V gene, CDR1 is SGHVS and CDR2 is FQNEAQ. The ends were cut back, 5 bases at V and 0 bases at J, with 11 bases in the middle. The CDR3 spans 15 residues. The CDR3 here is CASSPSIYSNQPQHF. The CDR3 bases are TGTGCCAGCAGCCCCTCCATATATAGCAATCAGCCCCAGCATTTT. Filled out from reference TRBV7-8 and TRBJ1-5, the complete variable domain reads GAGVSQSPRYKVAKRGQDVALRCDPISGHVSLFWYQQALGQGPEFLTYFQNEAQLDKSGLPSDRFFAERPEGSVSTLKIQRTQQEDSAVYLCASSPSIYSNQPQHFGDGTRLSIL.

In this sample, this clonotype turned up a few times. CDR3 sequence (DNA): TGCAGTGCCCGGGGGGGGGTCTCCTACGAGCAGTACGTC. It translates to CSARGGVSYEQYV. This chain uses TRBV20-1 with TRBJ2-7; TRBD2 matches 8 bases. The CDR3 has 13 residues. Germline loops: CDR1 DFQATT, CDR2 SNEGSKA (reference sequence). Trimming cost V 6 bases and J 0 bases; bases outside gene matches: 4.

This clonotype turned up a few times. The genes are TRBV6-2 or TRBV6-3 and TRBJ2-7; TRBD1 or TRBD2 may be the D gene (5 bases each). The germline V gene encodes CDR1 MNHEY and CDR2 SVGEGT. Trimming shortened V by 8 bases and J by 2 bases, and 16 bases separated the two germline ends. The CDR3 has 14 residues. CDR3 DNA: TGTGCCAGCGGGACGGGCGGAGCAACCTACGAGCAGTACTTC. Its translation is CASGTGGATYEQYF.

V is TRBV25-1 and J is TRBJ2-5; D gene uncertain. Germline values: CDR1 MGHDK, CDR2 SYGVNS. The CDR3 loop spans 13 amino acids. Trimming pared 3 bases from V and 7 bases from J, leaving 12 bases between. In nucleotides, the CDR3 is TGTGCCAGCAGTGAGGCTCTTTTCGGGACCCAGTACTTC. Its translation: CASSEALFGTQYF.

The chain carries TRBV20-1 and TRBJ2-1, with 12 bases aligning to TRBD2. The CDR3 is made up of 15 amino acids. After removal of 5 bases from V and 8 bases from J, the junction contained 10 bases not matched to a gene. Germline CDR1 reads DFQATT; CDR2 reads SNEGSKA (reference sequence). The CDR3: CSAPDLAGGLYEQFF. The CDR3 nucleotides are TGCAGTGCTCCCGACCTAGCGGGGGGGCTTTATGAGCAGTTCTTC.

This clonotype was seen more than once but under ten times. This chain links TRBV6-5 with TRBJ2-2; 8 bases match TRBD2. Per germline, CDR1 MNHEY and CDR2 SVGAGI. J lost 4 bases, V lost 4 bases, and 5 bases had no gene match. The CDR3 contains 15 residues. The CDR3 spells CASSSWSGSTGELFF. In DNA form, the CDR3 reads TGTGCCAGCAGTTCCTGGAGCGGGAGCACCGGGGAGCTGTTTTTT.

This clonotype was counted a few times. Here the CDR3 reads CASSYGTGANSPLHF. Here the CDR3 DNA reads TGTGCCAGCAGCTATGGGACAGGGGCTAATTCACCCCTCCACTTT. The chain carries TRBV12-3 or TRBV12-4 and TRBJ1-6; 10 bases align to TRBD1. The CDR3 runs to 15 residues. J lost 6 bases, V lost 6 bases, and 5 bases had no gene match.

There are many counts of this clonotype. The chain has TRBV19 and TRBJ1-2; D is ambiguous. Germline loops: CDR1 LNHDA, CDR2 SQIVND (reference sequence). This CDR3 comprises 15 residues. V shed 2 bases and J shed 5 bases, with 15 bases lying between them. CDR3 bases: TGTGCCAGTAGTATACGGGAACAAATTGAGTATGGCTACACCTTC. Amino acids: CASSIREQIEYGYTF.

The CDR3 loop reads CASSPDRGRFQPQHF. CDR3 bases: TGTGCCAGCAGCCCGGACAGGGGTCGATTTCAGCCCCAGCATTTT. This chain links TRBV3-1 with TRBJ1-5; 9 bases agree with TRBD1. With 4 bases clipped from V and 6 bases from J, the junction kept 7 bases outside the gene matches. Per the germline V gene, CDR1 is LGHDT and CDR2 is YNNKEL (reference sequence). The CDR3 has 15 residues. Complete variable domain (other parts from reference TRBV3-1 and TRBJ1-5): DTAVSQTPKYLVTQMGNDKSIKCEQNLGHDTMYWYKQDSKKFLKIMFSYNNKELIINETVPNRFSPKSPDKAHLNLHINSLELGDSAVYFCASSPDRGRFQPQHFGDGTRLSIL.

The chain recombines TRBV7-2 with TRBJ2-5; the D call may be TRBD1 or TRBD2 (5 bases each). There are 14 residues in the CDR3. Germline assignment: CDR1 SGHTA and CDR2 FQGNSA. V was clipped by 1 base and J by 4 bases, with 10 bases between them. The CDR3 region has the DNA TGTGCCAGCAGCTTAGGGGGGATCAGAGAGACCCAGTACTTC. Its protein is CASSLGGIRETQYF.

The V gene is TRBV12-3 or TRBV12-4, the J gene TRBJ1-5; D unclear. The CDR3 contains 15 residues. V gave up 3 bases and J gave up 2 bases, with 11 bases separating them. The DNA for the CDR3 is TGTGCCAGCAGTTTTCGTCCCCTGGGCAATCAGCCCCAGCATTTT. It codes for CASSFRPLGNQPQHF.

The chain carries TRBV11-2 and TRBJ2-7; maybe TRBD1 (5 bases). V shed 1 base and J shed 5 bases, with 12 bases lying between them. This CDR3 region has 14 residues. Germline-derived CDR1 and CDR2 are SGHAT and FQNNGV. The CDR3 is CASSLVRRVNEQYF. The CDR3 DNA reads as TGTGCCAGCAGCTTAGTCCGCAGGGTCAACGAGCAGTACTTC.

In this sample, this clonotype turned up a few times. The rearrangement uses TRBV20-1 and TRBJ2-7; 9 positions agree with TRBD2. The J segment lost 3 bases and the V segment lost 3 bases, leaving 3 bases of the junction unmatched. Germline V gene data show CDR1 as DFQATT and CDR2 as SNEGSKA (reference sequence). The CDR3 extends over 13 amino acids. CDR3 nucleotides: TGCAGTGCTAGGGAACTAGCGGGCTACGAGCAGTACTTC. Protein sequence: CSARELAGYEQYF.

The chain is built from TRBV27 and TRBJ1-1; D is possibly TRBD1 (6 bases). The CDR3 sequence is 14 residues long. Trimming cost V 7 bases and J 4 bases, with 16 bases left between them. Germline CDR1 MNHEY, CDR2 SMNVEV (reference sequence). The CDR3 region has the DNA TGTGCCAGCACCCGCAGGGGATCCGGCACTGAAGCTTTCTTT. Protein sequence: CASTRRGSGTEAFF.

This clonotype was detected only a few times. The genes are TRBV12-3 or TRBV12-4 and TRBJ2-3, with D possibly matching TRBD1 (6 bases). Trimming took 6 bases from V and 1 from J, leaving 14 bases between them. CDR3 length equals 15 residues. The DNA of the CDR3 is TGTGCCAGCAGGTGGGACACCCAGGGCACAGATACGCAGTATTTT. Translated, it gives CASRWDTQGTDTQYF.